Below, 27 T cell receptor beta chains from the same sample are listed, as sequenced in a study of blood T cell repertoires in COVID-19. The method was immunoSEQ multiplex PCR; TCRdb's version includes in-frame clones alone and lacks a portion of them. The sample holds more than 35,000 clones, approximately 80% seen once. Sequencing was carried out using peripheral blood. These receptors originate from a woman aged 80 or older with acute or convalescent COVID-19.

This chain connects TRBV28 to TRBJ2-5; 10 bases match TRBD1. The CDR3 is 14 residues long. The ends lost 2 bases at V and 5 bases at J; junction bases unmatched: 2. Germline CDR1 is MDHEN and CDR2 is SYDVKM. CDR3 DNA: TGTGCCAGCAGTTTAGGACAGGGGGTGGAGACCCAGTACTTC. This gives the protein CASSLGQGVETQYF.

This chain links TRBV14 with TRBJ1-1, with TRBD1 as a possible D gene (5 bases). Trimming shortened V by 1 base and J by 1 base, and 7 bases separated the two germline ends. Germline loops: CDR1 SGHDN, CDR2 FVKESK. CDR3 length: 14 amino acids. CDR3 DNA sequence: TGTGCCAGCAGCCAAGTACAGGCGAACACTGAAGCTTTCTTT. Its protein is CASSQVQANTEAFF.

The chain links TRBV18 to TRBJ2-7, with 9 bases lining up with TRBD1. This CDR3 is built from 16 residues. V gave up 2 bases and J gave up 3 bases; unmatched junction bases: 8. The V gene's germline CDR1 is KGHSH and CDR2 LQKENI. CDR3 region: CASSPSGQGQVYEQYF. For the CDR3, the DNA is TGTGCCAGCTCACCATCCGGACAGGGGCAGGTCTACGAGCAGTACTTC. Complete variable domain (other parts from reference TRBV18 and TRBJ2-7): NAGVMQNPRHLVRRRGQEARLRCSPMKGHSHVYWYRQLPEEGLKFMVYLQKENIIDESGMPKERFSAEFPKEGPSILRIQQVVRGDSAAYFCASSPSGQGQVYEQYFGPGTRLTVT.

This chain connects TRBV27 to TRBJ1-2; D is possibly TRBD1 (6 bases). The CDR3 totals 14 residues. In germline, CDR1 is MNHEY, CDR2 SMNVEV (reference sequence). V gave up 9 bases and J gave up 5 bases, with 19 bases separating them. The CDR3 spells CARGVGTTFYGYTF. The CDR3, as DNA: TGTGCCAGAGGCGTCGGGACAACCTTTTATGGCTACACCTTC.

This chain uses TRBV18 with TRBJ2-2; no clear D gene. CDR1 is KGHSH, CDR2 LQKENI, per germline. The CDR3 spans 14 residues. V was clipped by 5 bases and J by 6 bases, with 13 bases between them. The CDR3 region is CASSTEHVSGELFF. The CDR3 bases are TGTGCCAGCTCAACGGAGCATGTTTCCGGGGAGCTGTTTTTT. Supplemented by reference TRBV18 and TRBJ2-2, the full variable domain reads NAGVMQNPRHLVRRRGQEARLRCSPMKGHSHVYWYRQLPEEGLKFMVYLQKENIIDESGMPKERFSAEFPKEGPSILRIQQVVRGDSAAYFCASSTEHVSGELFFGEGSRLTVL.

The chain combines TRBV11-3 with TRBJ1-1; weak D call: TRBD1 (6 bases). Trimming stripped 0 bases from V and 4 bases from J, with 6 bases between. CDR1 and CDR2 (germline): SGHNT, YENEEA. CDR3 size: 13 residues. CDR3: CASSLEGGTEAFF. As DNA, the CDR3 is TGTGCCAGCAGCTTAGAAGGGGGCACTGAAGCTTTCTTT.

The V gene is TRBV9, the J gene TRBJ2-3; D might be TRBD1 (6 bases). V was cut by 0 bases and J by 1 base, with 18 bases left in between. CDR3 length: 18 residues. Germline CDR1 and CDR2: SGDLS and YYNGEE. The CDR3 protein is CASSVAPAGADGTDTQYF. The CDR3 region has the DNA TGTGCCAGCAGCGTAGCCCCAGCAGGGGCCGACGGCACAGATACGCAGTATTTT.

This sequence joins TRBV18 and TRBJ1-3; no clear D gene. From germline, CDR1 is KGHSH and CDR2 LQKENI. V was cut by 3 bases and J by 0 bases, with 9 bases left in between. This CDR3 has 15 residues. In nucleotides, the CDR3 is TGTGCCAGCTCACCGGCGGCGAGCTCTGGAAACACCATATATTTT. Translation gives CASSPAASSGNTIYF.

The chain links TRBV3-1 (or the pseudogene TRBV3-2) to TRBJ1-2, with TRBD1 identical over 8 bases. From germline, CDR1 is LGHDT and CDR2 YNNKEL (reference sequence). The CDR3 covers 15 residues. Trimming cost V 4 bases and J 5 bases; bases outside gene matches: 9. The CDR3 loop reads CASSLSAGGIYGYTF. The CDR3 DNA sequence: TGTGCCAGCAGCCTGTCGGCAGGGGGCATATATGGCTACACCTTC.

The chain has TRBV7-9 and TRBJ2-7, with a weak D call TRBD1 (6 bases). The V end was cut by 2 bases, the J end by 4 bases, with 9 bases between. The CDR3 sequence is 13 residues long. Germline V gene sequence: CDR1 SEHNR, CDR2 FQNEAQ (reference sequence). CDR3 amino acids: CASSLWGRYEQYF. Here the CDR3 DNA reads TGTGCCAGCAGCTTATGGGGGCGTTACGAGCAGTACTTC.

The chain joins TRBV30 to TRBJ1-4; 8 bases line up with TRBD1. J lost 7 bases, V lost 3 bases, and 4 bases had no gene match. CDR3 length: 13 amino acids. Germline CDR1 GTSNPN, CDR2 SVGIG (reference sequence). DNA of the CDR3: TGTGCCTGGAGGGGGACAGGCATTGAAAAACTGTTTTTT. Protein sequence: CAWRGTGIEKLFF.

The rearrangement joins TRBV6-1 to TRBJ1-2, with D perhaps matching TRBD1 (6 bases). V lost 2 bases to trimming and J lost 7 bases, with 11 bases between them. Germline V gene data show CDR1 as MNHNS and CDR2 as SASEGT. The CDR3 spans 13 residues. The CDR3 coding sequence is TGTGCCAGCAGTGAATCAGGGGCTCCTGGCTACACCTTC. Its translation is CASSESGAPGYTF.

The sample holds a few counts of this clone. The rearrangement joins TRBV4-3 to TRBJ1-2, with D perhaps matching TRBD1 (5 bases). This CDR3 contains 17 residues. V gave up 0 bases and J gave up 2 bases, with 16 bases separating them. Germline assignment: CDR1 LGHNA and CDR2 YSLEER. This chain's CDR3 is CASSQDPGGGPNYGYTF. Written as DNA, the CDR3 is TGCGCCAGCAGCCAAGATCCTGGGGGAGGACCGAACTATGGCTACACCTTC.

This rearrangement joins TRBV10-3 to TRBJ2-4, with D perhaps TRBD1 (5 bases). The CDR3 runs 14 residues. V lost 8 bases to trimming and J lost 3 bases, with 14 bases between them. Per the germline V gene, CDR1 is ENHRY and CDR2 is SYGVKD. The CDR3 DNA sequence: TGTGCCATCCGCCTGGGGCCAGGCAAAAACATTCAGTACTTC. It encodes CAIRLGPGKNIQYF.

In nucleotides, the CDR3 is TGTGCCAGCTCACCCGACCGCAGGCATGGCTACACCTTC. Translating gives CASSPDRRHGYTF. The gene calls are TRBV18 and TRBJ1-2; D call uncertain. V was cut by 3 bases and J by 6 bases, with 11 bases left in between. Germline CDR1 KGHSH, CDR2 LQKENI. This CDR3 comprises 13 residues.

This clone was detected only once. The chain couples TRBV28 to TRBJ2-7, with D possibly matching TRBD1 (5 bases). This CDR3 is built from 14 residues. Germline-derived CDR1 and CDR2 are MDHEN and SYDVKM. V was pared by 2 bases and J by 9 bases, with 17 bases between. The CDR3 sequence: CASSLTAPQDGQYF. The CDR3 region has the DNA TGTGCCAGCAGTTTAACTGCCCCACAGGACGGGCAGTACTTC.

This clone has a single count. J is TRBJ2-4 and V is TRBV6-5; 10 positions agree with TRBD2. V shed 6 bases, J shed 5 bases, and the junction held 7 bases outside the gene matches. The germline gives CDR1 MNHEY, CDR2 SVGAGI. This CDR3 comprises 15 residues. The CDR3 sequence is CASSTLAGGQNIQYF. CDR3 in DNA: TGTGCCAGCAGCACTTTAGCGGGGGGCCAAAACATTCAGTACTTC.

V gene TRBV3-1 (or the pseudogene TRBV3-2) combines with J gene TRBJ2-5; 7 bases line up with TRBD2. The CDR3 is made up of 13 amino acids. Germline lookup yields CDR1 LGHDT and CDR2 YNNKEL (reference sequence). V was clipped by 0 bases and J by 7 bases; unmatched bases: 2. The DNA for the CDR3 is TGTGCCAGCAGCCAAGATCCGGGGGGGACCCAGTACTTC. This translates into CASSQDPGGTQYF.

This chain links TRBV5-1 with TRBJ2-1; 7 bases align to TRBD2. J gave up 5 bases and V 4 bases, and 6 bases lay outside the gene matches. There are 14 residues in the CDR3. Per the germline V gene, CDR1 is SGHRS and CDR2 is YFSETQ. This CDR3 reads CASSPQAGNNEQFF. The CDR3 DNA reads TGCGCCAGCAGCCCTCAAGCGGGGAACAATGAGCAGTTCTTC.

The rearrangement uses TRBV6-2 or TRBV6-3 and TRBJ1-1, with D perhaps TRBD1 (5 bases). The CDR3 has 15 amino acids. Trimming took off 3 bases at V and 3 bases at J, with 14 bases between the two ends. The germline CDR1 and CDR2 sequences are MNHEY and SVGEGT. CDR3 DNA: TGTGCCAGCAGTTATTTAAGGGGCGGGGACACTGAAGCTTTCTTT. Amino acid sequence: CASSYLRGGDTEAFF.

This clone was found once. The V gene is TRBV7-9, the J gene TRBJ1-1; no definite D call. V lost 4 bases and J 2 bases, leaving 8 bases between the germline ends. Per germline, CDR1 SEHNR and CDR2 FQNEAQ (reference sequence). CDR3 length: 13 residues. In nucleotides, the CDR3 is TGTGCCAGCAGCTCCCTGTATAACACTGAAGCTTTCTTT. Protein: CASSSLYNTEAFF.

This sequence joins TRBV10-3 and TRBJ2-7; 8 positions match TRBD2. There are 14 residues in the CDR3. Trimming cost V 5 bases and J 3 bases; bases outside gene matches: 6. Germline-derived CDR1 and CDR2 are ENHRY and SYGVKD. The CDR3 region is CAISYLAGSYEQYF. In DNA form, the CDR3 reads TGTGCCATCAGTTATTTAGCGGGGAGCTACGAGCAGTACTTC.

The chain carries TRBV29-1 and TRBJ2-5; 8 bases line up with TRBD1. With V trimmed by 4 bases and J by 6 bases, 7 bases remained unmatched. Germline CDR1 SQVTM, CDR2 ANQGSEA. The CDR3 consists of 13 residues. As DNA, the CDR3 is TGCAGCGTTGGAGACAGGGGTTATCAGACCCAGTACTTC. Amino acid sequence: CSVGDRGYQTQYF.

The chain has TRBV6-5 and TRBJ2-7; TRBD2 might be the D (6 bases). Trimming removed 2 bases from V and 2 bases from J, with 13 bases in between. Germline CDR1 is MNHEY and CDR2 is SVGAGI. This CDR3 comprises 15 residues. In DNA, the CDR3 is TGTGCCAGCAGTTACCGGGGGACTGTCCCCTACGAGCAGTACTTC. This sequence encodes CASSYRGTVPYEQYF.

The chain recombines TRBV6-5 with TRBJ1-1; 10 bases line up with TRBD1. This CDR3 region has 16 residues. Germline CDR1 and CDR2: MNHEY and SVGAGI. After removal of 0 bases from V and 2 bases from J, the junction contained 3 bases not matched to a gene. CDR3: CASSYSRTGGNTEAFF. As DNA, the CDR3 is TGTGCCAGCAGTTACTCACGGACAGGGGGTAACACTGAAGCTTTCTTT.

V gene TRBV5-8 combines with J gene TRBJ2-1, with 8 bases fitting TRBD2. The germline gives CDR1 SGHTS, CDR2 YDEGEE. The CDR3 has 16 amino acids. The junction had 6 bases not matched to a gene; V was cut back by 2 bases and J by 2 bases. The CDR3 is CASSFDSSGPYNEQFF. CDR3 bases: TGTGCCAGCAGCTTCGATTCTAGCGGGCCCTACAATGAGCAGTTCTTC.

This clone was recorded a few times. The chain links TRBV7-2 to TRBJ2-5, with a tentative D call TRBD1 (5 bases). With 5 bases removed from V and 2 bases from J, the gap between germline ends came to 12 bases. There are 14 residues in the CDR3. Looked up from germline, CDR1 is SGHTA and CDR2 is FQGNSA. The CDR3: CASSPRYRQETQYF. In DNA, the CDR3 is TGTGCCAGCAGCCCCCGTTACAGGCAAGAGACCCAGTACTTC.